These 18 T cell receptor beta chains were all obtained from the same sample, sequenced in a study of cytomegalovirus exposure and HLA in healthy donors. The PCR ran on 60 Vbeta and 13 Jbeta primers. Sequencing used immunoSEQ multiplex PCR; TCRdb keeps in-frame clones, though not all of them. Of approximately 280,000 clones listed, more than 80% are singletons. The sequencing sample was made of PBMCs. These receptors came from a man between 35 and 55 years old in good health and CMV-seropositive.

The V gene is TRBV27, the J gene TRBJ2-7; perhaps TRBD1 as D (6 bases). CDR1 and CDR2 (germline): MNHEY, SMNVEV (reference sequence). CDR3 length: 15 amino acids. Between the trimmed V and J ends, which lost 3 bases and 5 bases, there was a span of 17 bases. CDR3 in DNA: TGTGCCAGCAGTTTCACGACAGGCCTTCCGCACGAGCAGTACTTC. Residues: CASSFTTGLPHEQYF.

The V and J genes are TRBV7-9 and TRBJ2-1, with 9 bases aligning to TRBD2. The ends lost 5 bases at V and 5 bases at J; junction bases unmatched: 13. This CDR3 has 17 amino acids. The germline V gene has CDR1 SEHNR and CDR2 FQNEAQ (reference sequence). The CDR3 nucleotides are TGTGCCAGCAGCAAACTAGCGGGTACTATTCCTGACAATGAGCAGTTCTTC. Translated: CASSKLAGTIPDNEQFF.

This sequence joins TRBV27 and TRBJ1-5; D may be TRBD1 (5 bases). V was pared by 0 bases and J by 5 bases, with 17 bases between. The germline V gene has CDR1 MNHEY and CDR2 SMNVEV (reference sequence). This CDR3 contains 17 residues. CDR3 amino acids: CASSLSGEVTLDQPQHF. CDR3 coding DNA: TGTGCCAGCAGTTTATCAGGGGAGGTAACGTTGGATCAGCCCCAGCATTTT.

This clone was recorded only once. This chain's CDR3 is CASSLSRLGGTGGADEQFF. In nucleotides, the CDR3 is TGTGCCAGCAGCTTAAGCCGATTGGGCGGGACAGGGGGCGCGGATGAGCAGTTCTTC. The V and J genes are TRBV7-3 and TRBJ2-1, with TRBD1 identical over 12 bases. In germline, CDR1 is SGHTA, CDR2 FQGTGA. The CDR3 has 19 residues. The J segment lost 8 bases and the V segment lost 1 base, leaving 15 bases of the junction unmatched.

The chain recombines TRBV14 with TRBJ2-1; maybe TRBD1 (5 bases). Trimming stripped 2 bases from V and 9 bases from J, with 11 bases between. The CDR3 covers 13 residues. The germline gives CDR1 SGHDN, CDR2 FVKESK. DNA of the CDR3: TGTGCCAGCAGCCAACAACAGGTCAGTGAGCAGTTCTTC. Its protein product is CASSQQQVSEQFF.

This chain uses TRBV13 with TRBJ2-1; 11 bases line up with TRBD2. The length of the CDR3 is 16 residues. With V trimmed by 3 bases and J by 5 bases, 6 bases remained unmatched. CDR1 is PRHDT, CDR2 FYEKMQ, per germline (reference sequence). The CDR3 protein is CASSLLTSGMHNEQFF. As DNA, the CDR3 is TGTGCCAGCAGCTTGTTGACTAGCGGGATGCACAATGAGCAGTTCTTC. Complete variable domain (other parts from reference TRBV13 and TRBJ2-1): AAGVIQSPRHLIKEKRETATLKCYPIPRHDTVYWYQQGPGQDPQFLISFYEKMQSDKGSIPDRFSAQQFSDYHSELNMSSLELGDSALYFCASSLLTSGMHNEQFFGPGTRLTVL.

The CDR3 sequence is CASSSITGLDNYEQYF. CDR3 sequence (DNA): TGTGCCAGCAGCTCGATCACGGGACTAGACAACTACGAGCAGTACTTC. The chain recombines TRBV5-4 with TRBJ2-7; TRBD2 aligns across 8 bases. Germline V CDR1 and CDR2: SGHNT, YYREEE (reference sequence). The CDR3 totals 16 residues. V trimming: 3 bases; J trimming: 3 bases; junction bases outside the gene matches: 11.

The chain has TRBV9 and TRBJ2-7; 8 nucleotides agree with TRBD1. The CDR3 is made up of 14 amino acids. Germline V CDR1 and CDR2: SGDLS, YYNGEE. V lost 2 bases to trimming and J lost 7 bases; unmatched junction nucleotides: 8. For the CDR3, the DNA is TGTGCCAGCAGCGTCGGACAGGGTCTGGGGGAGCAGTACTTC. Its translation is CASSVGQGLGEQYF. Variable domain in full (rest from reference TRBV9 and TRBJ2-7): DSGVTQTPKHLITATGQRVTLRCSPRSGDLSVYWYQQSLDQGLQFLIQYYNGEERAKGNILERFSAQQFPDLHSELNLSSLELGDSALYFCASSVGQGLGEQYFGPGTRLTVT.

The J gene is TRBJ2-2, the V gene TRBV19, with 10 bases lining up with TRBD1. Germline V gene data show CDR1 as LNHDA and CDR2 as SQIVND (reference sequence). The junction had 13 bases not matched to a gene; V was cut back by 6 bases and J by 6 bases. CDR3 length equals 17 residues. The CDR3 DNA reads TGTGCCAGTAGGCCTCGACAGGGGGCGCCTAAGGCCGGGGAGCTGTTTTTT. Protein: CASRPRQGAPKAGELFF. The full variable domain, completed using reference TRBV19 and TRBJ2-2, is DGGITQSPKYLFRKEGQNVTLSCEQNLNHDAMYWYRQDPGQGLRLIYYSQIVNDFQKGDIAEGYSVSREKKESFPLTVTSAQKNPTAFYLCASRPRQGAPKAGELFFGEGSRLTVL.

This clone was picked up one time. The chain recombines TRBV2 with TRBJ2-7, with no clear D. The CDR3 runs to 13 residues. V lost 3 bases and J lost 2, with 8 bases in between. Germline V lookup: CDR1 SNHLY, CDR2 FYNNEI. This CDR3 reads CASSDLVAYEQYF. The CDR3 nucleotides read TGTGCCAGCAGTGACCTAGTCGCCTACGAGCAGTACTTC.

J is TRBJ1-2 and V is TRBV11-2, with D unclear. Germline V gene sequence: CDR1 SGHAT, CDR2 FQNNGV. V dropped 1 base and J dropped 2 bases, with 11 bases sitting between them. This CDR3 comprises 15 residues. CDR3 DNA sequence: TGTGCCAGCAGCTTAGGCGCCATAGCCAACTATGGCTACACCTTC. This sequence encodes CASSLGAIANYGYTF. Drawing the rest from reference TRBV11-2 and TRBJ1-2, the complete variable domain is EAGVAQSPRYKIIEKRQSVAFWCNPISGHATLYWYQQILGQGPKLLIQFQNNGVVDDSQLPKDRFSAERLKGVDSTLKIQPAKLEDSAVYLCASSLGAIANYGYTFGSGTRLTVV.

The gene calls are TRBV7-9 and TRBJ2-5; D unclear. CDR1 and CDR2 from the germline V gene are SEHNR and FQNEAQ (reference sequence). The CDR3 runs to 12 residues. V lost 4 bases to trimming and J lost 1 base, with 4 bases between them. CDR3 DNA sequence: TGTGCCAGCAGCTCCCTCCAAGAGACCCAGTACTTC. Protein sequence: CASSSLQETQYF.

CDR3 region: CASSTAGTGIYEQYF. The CDR3 DNA reads as TGTGCCAGCAGCACAGCCGGGACAGGGATCTACGAGCAGTACTTC. The genes are TRBV9 and TRBJ2-7; 9 bases line up with TRBD1. CDR3 length: 15 residues. In germline, CDR1 is SGDLS, CDR2 YYNGEE. V was clipped by 4 bases and J by 3 bases; unmatched bases: 8. Variable domain in full (rest from reference TRBV9 and TRBJ2-7): DSGVTQTPKHLITATGQRVTLRCSPRSGDLSVYWYQQSLDQGLQFLIQYYNGEERAKGNILERFSAQQFPDLHSELNLSSLELGDSALYFCASSTAGTGIYEQYFGPGTRLTVT.

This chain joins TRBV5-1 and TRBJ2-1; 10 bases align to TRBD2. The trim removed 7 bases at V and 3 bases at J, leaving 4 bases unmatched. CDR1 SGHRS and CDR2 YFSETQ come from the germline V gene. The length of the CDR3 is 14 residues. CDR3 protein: CASWSGRDYNEQFF. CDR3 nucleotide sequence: TGCGCCAGCTGGAGCGGGAGGGACTACAATGAGCAGTTCTTC.

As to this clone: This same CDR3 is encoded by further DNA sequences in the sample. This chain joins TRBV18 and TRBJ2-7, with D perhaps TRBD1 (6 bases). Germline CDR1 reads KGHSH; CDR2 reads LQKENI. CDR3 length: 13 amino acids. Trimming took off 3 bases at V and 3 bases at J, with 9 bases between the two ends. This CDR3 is CASSPGQSYEQYF. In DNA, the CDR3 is TGTGCCAGCTCACCCGGACAGAGCTACGAGCAGTACTTC. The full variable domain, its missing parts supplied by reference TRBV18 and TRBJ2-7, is NAGVMQNPRHLVRRRGQEARLRCSPMKGHSHVYWYRQLPEEGLKFMVYLQKENIIDESGMPKERFSAEFPKEGPSILRIQQVVRGDSAAYFCASSPGQSYEQYFGPGTRLTVT.

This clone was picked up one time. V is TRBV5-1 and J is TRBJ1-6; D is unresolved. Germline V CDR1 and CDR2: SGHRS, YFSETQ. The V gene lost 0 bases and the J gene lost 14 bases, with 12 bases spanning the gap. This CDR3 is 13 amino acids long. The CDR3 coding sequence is TGCGCCAGCAGCTTGGCCGGAGCTTCGGCCCTCCACTTT. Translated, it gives CASSLAGASALHF. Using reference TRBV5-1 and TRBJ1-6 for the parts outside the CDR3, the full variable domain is KAGVTQTPRYLIKTRGQQVTLSCSPISGHRSVSWYQQTPGQGLQFLFEYFSETQRNKGNFPGRFSGRQFSNSRSEMNVSTLELGDSALYLCASSLAGASALHFGNGTRLTVT.

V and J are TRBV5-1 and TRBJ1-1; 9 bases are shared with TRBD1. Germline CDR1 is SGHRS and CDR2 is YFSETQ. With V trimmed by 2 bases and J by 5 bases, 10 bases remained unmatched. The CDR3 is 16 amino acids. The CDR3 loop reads CASSFGTGTRRTEAFF. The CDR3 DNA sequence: TGCGCCAGCAGCTTTGGGACAGGGACACGGAGGACTGAAGCTTTCTTT.

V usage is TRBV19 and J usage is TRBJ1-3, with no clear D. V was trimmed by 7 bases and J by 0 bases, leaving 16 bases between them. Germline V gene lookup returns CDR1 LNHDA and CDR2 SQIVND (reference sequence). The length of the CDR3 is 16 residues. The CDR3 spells CASTAMRGSSGNTIYF. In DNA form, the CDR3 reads TGTGCCAGTACCGCGATGAGAGGGAGCTCTGGAAACACCATATATTTT.